This is a list of T cell receptor beta chains from one sample in a study of identifying expanded T cells in peripheral blood. Libraries were prepared by immunoSEQ multiplex PCR; TCRdb keeps only in-frame clonotypes and omits some of them. The sample lists around 85,000 clones, around nine tenths occurring once. Sequenced input: blood. Receptors originate from a person between 18 and 69 years old in good health. CDR3s include the opening cysteine and the closing phenylalanine or tryptophan.

V gene: TRBV9
J gene: TRBJ2-2
CDR3 protein: CASSPGGSNTGELFF

V gene: TRBV9
J gene: TRBJ2-3
CDR3 protein: CASSVGGSTDTQYF

V gene: TRBV13
J gene: TRBJ2-7
CDR3 protein: CASSPGLAEIYEQYF

V gene: TRBV10-3
J gene: TRBJ2-3
CDR3 protein: CAISELAGLADTQYF

V gene: TRBV28
J gene: TRBJ2-5
CDR3 protein: CASSRPGRVETQYF

V gene: TRBV7-3
J gene: TRBJ2-2
CDR3 protein: CASSRGPTNTGELFF

V gene: TRBV7-6
J gene: TRBJ2-3
CDR3 protein: CASSLEASGGAPDTQYF

V gene: TRBV4-1
J gene: TRBJ2-1
CDR3 protein: CASSQGTPIPSYNEQFF

V gene: TRBV5-4
J gene: TRBJ2-7
CDR3 protein: CASSFPSGEQYF

V gene: TRBV6-5
J gene: TRBJ1-4
CDR3 protein: CASRRRGRDEKLFF

V gene: TRBV5-6
J gene: TRBJ1-6
CDR3 protein: CASSGGTGTEFYNSPLHF

V gene: TRBV21-1
J gene: TRBJ1-1
CDR3 protein: CASSKAVGCTEAFF

V gene: TRBV7-2
J gene: TRBJ1-2
CDR3 protein: CASNPDRVNYGYTF

V gene: TRBV28
J gene: TRBJ2-7
CDR3 protein: CASSSPGGPYEQYF

V gene: TRBV11-2
J gene: TRBJ2-7
CDR3 protein: CASSSRTGAYEQYF

V gene: TRBV2
J gene: TRBJ1-1
CDR3 protein: CASSENRNAEAFF

V gene: TRBV28
J gene: TRBJ2-5
CDR3 protein: CASSYSGKETQYF

V gene: TRBV4-2
J gene: TRBJ1-1
CDR3 protein: CASSPSRGLNTEAFF

V gene: TRBV27
J gene: TRBJ1-4
CDR3 protein: CASSFSGNEKLFF

V gene: TRBV5-1
J gene: TRBJ1-2
CDR3 protein: CASSLEGDSYGYTF

V gene: TRBV5-4
J gene: TRBJ1-2
CDR3 protein: CASSLAGGGYTF

V gene: TRBV9
J gene: TRBJ2-3
CDR3 protein: CASSVYGETDTQYF

V gene: TRBV6-5
J gene: TRBJ1-6
CDR3 protein: CASSRGSEDSPLHF

V gene: TRBV6-6
J gene: TRBJ2-7
CDR3 protein: CASRVRYEQYF

V gene: TRBV5-5
J gene: TRBJ1-6
CDR3 protein: CASSPDSGNSPLHF

V gene: TRBV9
J gene: TRBJ2-3
CDR3 protein: CASSVANVPDTQYF

V gene: TRBV4-1
J gene: TRBJ2-1
CDR3 protein: CASSPLAGGFNSYNEQFF

V gene: TRBV7-2
J gene: TRBJ2-2
CDR3 protein: CASSYTWNTGELFF

V gene: TRBV4-1
J gene: TRBJ1-4
CDR3 protein: CASSQRPNGDEKLFF

V gene: TRBV5-1
J gene: TRBJ1-1
CDR3 protein: CASSLPGEVAFF

V gene: TRBV2
J gene: TRBJ2-2
CDR3 protein: CASSERVTGELFF

V gene: TRBV28
J gene: TRBJ1-2
CDR3 protein: CASRPQGAGGYTF

V gene: TRBV5-1
J gene: TRBJ2-7
CDR3 protein: CASSFSSGGNSYEQYF

V gene: TRBV19
J gene: TRBJ2-2
CDR3 protein: CAAGRVNTGELFF

V gene: TRBV27
J gene: TRBJ1-5
CDR3 protein: CASASTDRFEPGQGTQPQHF

V gene: TRBV10-3
J gene: TRBJ2-7
CDR3 protein: CAISDSGTAFYEQYF

V gene: TRBV6-1
J gene: TRBJ1-2
CDR3 protein: CASSEAGSYYGYTF

V gene: TRBV7-2
J gene: TRBJ2-1
CDR3 protein: CASSSGGGEAEQFF

V gene: TRBV6-5
J gene: TRBJ1-6
CDR3 protein: CASSPRASYNSPLHF

V gene: TRBV5-1
J gene: TRBJ1-2
CDR3 protein: CASRFAENYGYTF

V gene: TRBV7-3
J gene: TRBJ2-1
CDR3 protein: CASSFALTSGSPFSSYNEQFF